The 12 T cell receptor beta chains in this list originate from one sample, sequenced in a study of beta chain features in type 1 diabetes. The entirety of the isolated RNA underwent reverse transcription, so expressed TCRB transcripts were sequenced. Measured with immunoSEQ multiplex PCR; TCRdb has only the in-frame clones, and not every one. The data contain hundreds of thousands of clones, around 16% of them singletons. The source material was naive CD4+ T cells from blood. All receptors come from a man aged 18 to 30 in good health.

Concerning this clone: This specimen includes other DNA sequences encoding the same CDR3. The chain employs TRBV5-1 and TRBJ1-1; no clear D. V was shortened by 0 bases and J by 0 bases, with 6 bases between the two germline ends. The CDR3 covers 14 residues. The germline V gene has CDR1 SGHRS and CDR2 YFSETQ. The CDR3 DNA is TGCGCCAGCAGCTTGGGTTCGCTGAACACTGAAGCTTTCTTT. Its protein product is CASSLGSLNTEAFF.

This clone was seen a handful of times. The junction differs from germline at one of its ends, possibly a read error. The V gene is TRBV10-3, the J gene TRBJ2-3; TRBD1 aligns across 7 bases. There are 13 residues in the CDR3. Germline lookup yields CDR1 ENHRY and CDR2 SYGVKD. CDR3 DNA: TGTGCCATCAGTACAGGGACAGCCGGGACCCCGGACTTT. Protein product: CAISTGTAGTPDF.

V and J are TRBV5-1 and TRBJ2-2, with no clear D. The V and J ends lost 4 bases and 1 base respectively, with 11 bases between them. The CDR3 has 15 amino acids. Germline V lookup: CDR1 SGHRS, CDR2 YFSETQ. The CDR3 DNA reads TGCGCCAGCAGCCCCGGGTTATTGAACACCGGGGAGCTGTTTTTT. This sequence encodes CASSPGLLNTGELFF.

This clone was counted a few times. This chain uses TRBV11-2 with TRBJ2-2; the D gene is possibly TRBD1 (6 bases). Germline V CDR1 and CDR2: SGHAT, FQNNGV. The CDR3 has 13 residues. Trimming stripped 5 bases from V and 7 bases from J, with 11 bases between. Here the CDR3 reads CASSQQGFGELFF. CDR3 bases: TGTGCCAGCAGCCAACAGGGATTCGGGGAGCTGTTTTTT.

This clone was counted a few times. The V call is TRBV9, the J call TRBJ2-5; 16 bases line up with TRBD2. CDR1 and CDR2 from the germline V gene are SGDLS and YYNGEE. The junction had 11 bases not matched to a gene; V was cut back by 3 bases and J by 3 bases. The CDR3 is 19 amino acids. The CDR3 bases are TGTGCCAGCAGCGGCCCCGGGACTAGCGGGAGGGTGGAGAAAGAGACCCAGTACTTC. Amino acid sequence: CASSGPGTSGRVEKETQYF. The complete variable domain, with remaining parts taken from reference TRBV9 and TRBJ2-5, reads DSGVTQTPKHLITATGQRVTLRCSPRSGDLSVYWYQQSLDQGLQFLIQYYNGEERAKGNILERFSAQQFPDLHSELNLSSLELGDSALYFCASSGPGTSGRVEKETQYFGPGTRLLVL.

This clone turned up a few times. V usage is TRBV19 and J usage is TRBJ1-2; 8 nucleotides agree with TRBD1. The CDR3 runs 15 residues. The ends lost 6 bases at V and 3 bases at J; junction bases unmatched: 9. Germline V gives CDR1 LNHDA, CDR2 SQIVND (reference sequence). Written as DNA, the CDR3 is TGTGCCAGTAGCCTACGGACAGGGTTGGACTATGGCTACACCTTC. Protein product: CASSLRTGLDYGYTF.

The chain carries TRBV4-3 and TRBJ2-3; D uncertain. The germline gives CDR1 LGHNA, CDR2 YSLEER. There are 14 residues in the CDR3. With 0 bases removed from V and 3 bases from J, the gap between germline ends came to 7 bases. CDR3 coding DNA: TGCGCCAGCAGCCAAGAGCCCGTTACAGATACGCAGTATTTT. This codes for CASSQEPVTDTQYF.

This clone was observed a few times. The CDR3 loop reads CASSHPQGRQFF. For the CDR3, the DNA is TGTGCCAGCAGCCATCCACAGGGTAGGCAGTTCTTC. The chain uses TRBV7-2 and TRBJ2-1; D possibly corresponds to TRBD1 (6 bases). The CDR3 has 12 amino acids. Trimming took off 5 bases at V and 12 bases at J, with 14 bases between the two ends. Germline CDR1 is SGHTA and CDR2 is FQGNSA. Full variable domain (remainder filled in from reference TRBV7-2 and TRBJ2-1): GAGVSQSPSNKVTEKGKDVELRCDPISGHTALYWYRQSLGQGLEFLIYFQGNSAPDKSGLPSDRFSAERTGGSVSTLTIQRTQQEDSAVYLCASSHPQGRQFFGPGTRLTVL.

The chain employs TRBV11-2 and TRBJ2-5; D is possibly TRBD2 (5 bases). CDR1 and CDR2 (germline): SGHAT, FQNNGV. This CDR3 contains 12 residues. Trimming took off 8 bases at V and 2 bases at J, with 9 bases between the two ends. The CDR3 DNA reads as TGTGCCAGCCAACGGAGGCAAGAGACCCAGTACTTC. As protein: CASQRRQETQYF.

The chain combines TRBV7-2 with TRBJ2-1, with 9 bases identical to TRBD2. V trimming: 5 bases; J trimming: 0 bases; junction bases outside the gene matches: 5. The CDR3 has 16 residues. Germline CDR1 is SGHTA and CDR2 is FQGNSA. CDR3 amino acids: CASSAISGSSYNEQFF. DNA of the CDR3: TGTGCCAGCAGCGCAATTAGCGGGAGCTCCTACAATGAGCAGTTCTTC.

The chain recombines TRBV7-2 with TRBJ2-3; 8 positions agree with TRBD2. CDR3 length: 18 amino acids. Germline V lookup: CDR1 SGHTA, CDR2 FQGNSA. After removal of 5 bases from V and 2 bases from J, the junction contained 15 bases not matched to a gene. CDR3 DNA: TGTGCCAGCAGCCCCTCCTTAGGAGTAGCGGGGTTCACAGATACGCAGTATTTT. Its protein product is CASSPSLGVAGFTDTQYF.

This chain connects TRBV5-1 to TRBJ2-6; TRBD1 agrees at 12 bases. V lost 3 bases and J lost 4; bases outside the gene matches: 5. CDR3 length equals 17 residues. From germline, CDR1 is SGHRS and CDR2 YFSETQ. DNA for the CDR3: TGCGCCAGCAGCTGGGGACAGGGGGCAGGCGGGGCCAACGTCCTGACTTTC. Translated: CASSWGQGAGGANVLTF. The full variable domain, its missing parts supplied by reference TRBV5-1 and TRBJ2-6, is KAGVTQTPRYLIKTRGQQVTLSCSPISGHRSVSWYQQTPGQGLQFLFEYFSETQRNKGNFPGRFSGRQFSNSRSEMNVSTLELGDSALYLCASSWGQGAGGANVLTFGAGSRLTVL.